This record looks at one T cell receptor (beta chain) sequence and its context. Antigen: not known. This sample stems from a study of cytomegalovirus exposure and HLA in healthy donors. V was trimmed by 9 bases and J by 1 base, leaving 18 bases between them. The CDR3 runs to 16 residues. Looked up from germline, CDR1 is ENHRY and CDR2 is SYGVKD. The PCR employed 60 Vbeta primers together with 13 Jbeta primers. Generated by immunoSEQ multiplex PCR, the TCRdb table keeps only in-frame clones and is missing some. The table shows about 160,000 clones, with roughly 80% occurring only once. Broader study findings: In vitro testing confirmed a few CMV-associated chains as specific for CMV antigens. Exclusion applied to some V segments, including TRBV6-2 and TRBV6-3, as they were indistinguishable. The investigators catalogued under 200 TCR beta chains as cytomegalovirus-associated. Later analysis identified 16,000 or so TCR beta sequences associated with HLA alleles, using a false discovery rate threshold of 0.05.

The sample comprised PBMCs. The TCR was taken from a young woman in good health and CMV-seropositive. The J gene is TRBJ2-2, the V gene TRBV10-3, with D possibly being TRBD1 (6 bases). CDR3 loop: CAMAGQLEVNTGELFF. The CDR3 bases are TGTGCCATGGCTGGACAGCTGGAGGTGAACACCGGGGAGCTGTTTTTT.